This TCR beta chain came from a study of blood T cells in healthy people across ages. This clonotype was recorded a few times. PBMCs, at least 6.5 million per sample, were isolated. The V end lost 3 bases, the J end lost 6 bases, and 15 bases lay between the germline ends. There are 15 residues in the CDR3. From germline, CDR1 is MDHEN and CDR2 SYDVKM. With a J-beta primer mix and a sample-barcoded 5' primer, a second PCR ran roughly 6 to 12 cycles. From the 5' RACE reads, TCRdb called clonotypes with MiXCR, one entry per CDR3 protein. Here the sample spans fewer than 1,000,000 distinct CDR3 sequences, around 50% being singletons.

The TCR was taken from a man of 80 years or more in good health. The specimen sequenced was blood. V gene TRBV28 combines with J gene TRBJ1-5, with a tentative D call TRBD1 (6 bases). In DNA form, the CDR3 reads TGTGCCAGCAGTTTCAACACACAGGGAGTTCAGCCCCAGCATTTT. Its translation is CASSFNTQGVQPQHF.